The 22 T cell receptor beta chains reported below all come from one sample, sequenced in a study of cytomegalovirus exposure and HLA in healthy donors (dated by TCRdb to 2017 to 2019). Library prep was done by the immunoSEQ multiplex PCR assay. For the multiplex PCR, a mixture combining 60 forward primers for TCR Vbeta segments and 13 reverse primers for TCR Jbeta segments was used. Drawn from immuneACCESS, this table holds only the in-frame rearrangements with V and J called that TCRdb kept. Clones are partly lost; checked studies trace under half to an unresolved V gene and leave the rest unexplained. The sample yields roughly 150,000 clones; roughly 80% were counted once. 10% to 15% of the sample is held by the ten biggest clonotypes. Specimen: PBMCs. The receptors derive from a man aged 35 to 55 in good health and CMV-seropositive.

This clone came up a few times. The chain employs TRBV27 and TRBJ1-1; weak D call: TRBD1 (5 bases). CDR3 length: 16 residues. The germline CDR1 and CDR2 sequences are MNHEY and SMNVEV (reference sequence). V lost 0 bases and J 6 bases, leaving 17 bases between the germline ends. CDR3 nucleotides: TGTGCCAGCAGTTTATCATTCCGAATGGCAGGGTCTGAAGCTTTCTTT. It encodes CASSLSFRMAGSEAFF.

This clone is a singleton in its sample. The chain uses TRBV7-9 and TRBJ2-7, with D maybe TRBD2 (5 bases). CDR1 and CDR2 (germline): SEHNR, FQNEAQ (reference sequence). Trimming left V 10 bases short and J 0 bases short, with 13 bases between. CDR3 size: 13 residues. The CDR3 loop reads CATEGRSSYEQYF. The CDR3, as DNA: TGTGCCACTGAGGGCAGAAGCTCCTACGAGCAGTACTTC.

The gene calls are TRBV7-6 and TRBJ2-7; TRBD2 matches 9 bases. The CDR3 spans 16 residues. CDR1 SGHVS and CDR2 FNYEAQ come from the germline V gene. V dropped 1 base and J dropped 3; count of bases not matched to a gene: 7. As DNA, the CDR3 is TGTGCCAGCAGCTTAGAGGCGGGGACTAGCCGCTACGAGCAGTACTTC. Its protein is CASSLEAGTSRYEQYF.

J is TRBJ2-5 and V is TRBV18; 9 nucleotides align to TRBD2. The CDR3 is 17 amino acids. V shed 3 bases, J shed 7 bases, and the junction held 15 bases outside the gene matches. CDR1 and CDR2 (germline): KGHSH, LQKENI. The CDR3 is CASSPSGGLAPTGTQYF. As DNA, the CDR3 is TGTGCCAGCTCACCGTCCGGGGGACTAGCCCCAACTGGGACCCAGTACTTC.

This clone was found once. DNA of the CDR3: TGTGCTAGTGGTTTTGTTGGCCGTGAAGCTTTCTTT. Protein product: CASGFVGREAFF. V usage is TRBV12-5 and J usage is TRBJ1-1; D gene unclear. The germline gives CDR1 LGHNT, CDR2 FRNRAP. The CDR3 is 12 residues long. V dropped 3 bases and J dropped 7 bases, with 9 bases sitting between them.

The chain links TRBV4-3 to TRBJ1-1; a weak D match, TRBD1 (5 bases). Germline V lookup: CDR1 LGHNA, CDR2 YSLEER. Between the trimmed V and J ends, which lost 1 base and 11 bases, there was a span of 14 bases. The CDR3 is made up of 13 amino acids. CDR3 amino acids: CASSQAGGTWAFF. The CDR3 nucleotides are TGCGCCAGCAGCCAAGCCGGAGGGACTTGGGCTTTCTTT.

CDR3 sequence (DNA): TGTGCCAGCAGTGGTAGACAGGGATGGGCCACTGAAGCTTTCTTT. It is translated as CASSGRQGWATEAFF. The rearrangement joins TRBV25-1 to TRBJ1-1, with 7 bases lining up with TRBD1. Germline V CDR1 and CDR2: MGHDK, SYGVNS. The CDR3 totals 15 residues. V trimming: 4 bases; J trimming: 4 bases; junction bases outside the gene matches: 9.

The CDR3 nucleotides read TGTGCCAGCAGGGCCGCGGCTGCTCTCGAGCAGTACTTC. Its translation: CASRAAAALEQYF. The chain uses TRBV6-5 and TRBJ2-7, with unresolved D. Germline-derived CDR1 and CDR2 are MNHEY and SVGAGI. Between the trimmed V and J ends, which lost 6 bases and 6 bases, there was a span of 15 bases. There are 13 residues in the CDR3.

The rearrangement joins TRBV20-1 to TRBJ2-5; TRBD2 is a possible D gene (6 bases). The CDR3 consists of 11 residues. The germline V gene encodes CDR1 DFQATT and CDR2 SNEGSKA (reference sequence). V lost 5 bases and J 7 bases, leaving 11 bases between the germline ends. As DNA, the CDR3 is TGCAGTGCTGCGGGGATAGCGACCCAGTACTTC. Translation gives CSAAGIATQYF.

The gene calls are TRBV7-2 and TRBJ2-1; a weak D match, TRBD2 (6 bases). The germline V gene encodes CDR1 SGHTA and CDR2 FQGNSA. V was shortened by 1 base and J by 9 bases, with 7 bases between the two germline ends. The CDR3 sequence is 12 residues long. The CDR3 protein is CASSLGRAEQFF. The CDR3 region has the DNA TGTGCCAGCAGCTTAGGGAGGGCTGAGCAGTTCTTC.

The J gene is TRBJ1-2, the V gene TRBV30; the match to TRBD1 covers 8 bases. Trimming cost V 1 base and J 4 bases; bases outside gene matches: 11. Germline V CDR1 and CDR2: GTSNPN, SVGIG (reference sequence). The CDR3 consists of 16 residues. CDR3 sequence reads: CAWSATGQAELYGYTF. CDR3 in DNA: TGTGCCTGGAGTGCTACGGGACAGGCCGAACTCTATGGCTACACCTTC.

The rearrangement links TRBV13 to TRBJ1-2; the match to TRBD1 covers 7 bases. V lost 2 bases, J lost 8 bases, and 14 bases stayed unmatched. The CDR3 runs 16 residues. Germline values: CDR1 PRHDT, CDR2 FYEKMQ (reference sequence). The DNA of the CDR3 is TGTGCCAGCAGCTTAAGGGACAGTGAAATATTGAGGGGCTACACCTTC. Its protein product is CASSLRDSEILRGYTF.

The chain uses TRBV29-1 and TRBJ2-1, with D perhaps matching TRBD2 (6 bases). Germline V gives CDR1 SQVTM, CDR2 ANQGSEA. The CDR3 runs to 12 residues. Trimming cost V 6 bases and J 6 bases, with 12 bases left between them. Written as DNA, the CDR3 is TGCAGCGTAGAGGGACTGCTCAATGAGCAGTTCTTC. This sequence encodes CSVEGLLNEQFF.

The J gene is TRBJ2-1, the V gene TRBV7-9, with D possibly TRBD2 on 6 matching bases. The CDR3 has 18 residues. Trimming stripped 2 bases from V and 4 bases from J, with 21 bases between. CDR1 is SEHNR, CDR2 FQNEAQ, per germline (reference sequence). The CDR3 DNA reads TGTGCCAGCAGCTTAAGGGCCAGAGGGCGGGGTTTATACAATGAGCAGTTCTTC. Amino acids: CASSLRARGRGLYNEQFF.

Concerning this clone itself: The junction departs from germline at one end; a sequencing error may be responsible. The rearrangement joins TRBV4-1 to TRBJ2-3; TRBD1 matches at 9 bases. CDR1 is MGHRA, CDR2 YSYEKL, per germline. This CDR3 contains 12 residues. The CDR3 nucleotides read TGCGCCAGCAGCAAAGAGGACAGGGGAAAGTATTTT. This gives the protein CASSKEDRGKYF.

This clone was detected a few times. This sample also contains other DNA sequences that code for the same CDR3. The V and J genes are TRBV5-1 and TRBJ2-3; possibly TRBD1 for D (5 bases). Looked up from germline, CDR1 is SGHRS and CDR2 is YFSETQ. The CDR3 runs 16 residues. V shed 0 bases and J shed 1 base, with 12 bases lying between them. CDR3 region: CASSLGQGGRTDTQYF. The CDR3 nucleotides read TGCGCCAGCAGCTTGGGGCAGGGCGGACGCACAGATACGCAGTATTTT.

This clone was picked up one time. J is TRBJ1-2 and V is TRBV7-9; the match to TRBD1 covers 7 bases. Trimming removed 5 bases from V and 8 bases from J; junction bases left unmatched: 8. CDR1 is SEHNR, CDR2 FQNEAQ, per germline (reference sequence). This CDR3 is built from 13 residues. In DNA form, the CDR3 reads TGTGCCAGCAGCGTTCAGACAGGGAGCGGCTACACCTTC. Amino acid sequence: CASSVQTGSGYTF.

This clone was counted a few times. CDR3 in amino acids: CASTVGGISGNTIYF. The CDR3, as DNA: TGTGCCAGCACGGTTGGAGGTATCTCTGGAAACACCATATATTTT. This chain joins TRBV28 and TRBJ1-3; D remains ambiguous. This CDR3 comprises 15 residues. Germline CDR1 MDHEN, CDR2 SYDVKM. Trimming took 7 bases from V and 0 from J, leaving 13 bases between them.

The chain joins TRBV7-9 to TRBJ2-5, with D possibly matching TRBD1 (6 bases). The J call is uncertain, as TRBJ2-7 better fits the DNA end. Per the germline V gene, CDR1 is SEHNR and CDR2 is FQNEAQ (reference sequence). This CDR3 spans 13 amino acids. The CDR3 protein is CASSTSDSYEQYF. The CDR3 DNA follows: TGTGCCAGCTCAACCTCGGACAGCTACGAGCAGTACTTC.

J is TRBJ2-3 and V is TRBV28, with TRBD2 identical over 11 bases. J gave up 1 base and V 8 bases, and 2 bases lay outside the gene matches. Germline assignment: CDR1 MDHEN and CDR2 SYDVKM. This CDR3 spans 14 amino acids. In nucleotides, the CDR3 is TGTGCCAGCGGGACTAGCGGTCGCACAGATACGCAGTATTTT. This translates into CASGTSGRTDTQYF. The full variable domain, with the rest looked up from reference TRBV28 and TRBJ2-3, is DVKVTQSSRYLVKRTGEKVFLECVQDMDHENMFWYRQDPGLGLRLIYFSYDVKMKEKGDIPEGYSVSREKKERFSLILESASTNQTSMYLCASGTSGRTDTQYFGPGTRLTVL.

This clone was detected once. The genes are TRBV7-9 and TRBJ2-7; unclear D gene. Trimming shortened V by 3 bases and J by 1 base, and 7 bases separated the two germline ends. This CDR3 comprises 13 residues. Germline V gene sequence: CDR1 SEHNR, CDR2 FQNEAQ (reference sequence). The CDR3 DNA follows: TGTGCCAGCAGCTTCACGACATCCTACGAGCAGTACTTC. It specifies CASSFTTSYEQYF.

The chain has TRBV5-1 and TRBJ2-3; D is possibly TRBD2 (5 bases). Germline CDR1 is SGHRS and CDR2 is YFSETQ. Trimming took off 5 bases at V and 1 base at J, with 5 bases between the two ends. The CDR3 has 12 amino acids. The CDR3: CASRRGTDTQYF. CDR3 DNA sequence: TGCGCCAGCAGGAGGGGCACAGATACGCAGTATTTT. Supplemented by reference TRBV5-1 and TRBJ2-3, the full variable domain reads KAGVTQTPRYLIKTRGQQVTLSCSPISGHRSVSWYQQTPGQGLQFLFEYFSETQRNKGNFPGRFSGRQFSNSRSEMNVSTLELGDSALYLCASRRGTDTQYFGPGTRLTVL.